The 19 T cell receptor beta chains given below trace back to one sample, sequenced in a study of blood T cell repertoires in COVID-19. Profiled with immunoSEQ multiplex PCR; TCRdb holds only in-frame clones, not every one. The table includes around 240,000 clones, roughly 85% detected once. The material sequenced was peripheral blood. The origin of the receptors is a middle-aged man with acute or convalescent COVID-19.

This chain joins TRBV7-9 and TRBJ2-1, with 12 bases aligning to TRBD2. The germline CDR1 and CDR2 sequences are SEHNR and FQNEAQ (reference sequence). CDR3 length: 16 residues. J gave up 4 bases and V 2 bases, and 3 bases lay outside the gene matches. CDR3 protein: CASSLLTSGGYNEQFF. The CDR3 nucleotides read TGTGCCAGCAGCTTATTGACTAGCGGGGGTTACAATGAGCAGTTCTTC.

For the CDR3, the DNA is TGTGCCAGTAGGACACCGGGACAGGGGACCGGGGAGCTGTTTTTT. It translates to CASRTPGQGTGELFF. This chain joins TRBV19 and TRBJ2-2, with TRBD1 matching 10 bases. The CDR3 is 15 residues long. Germline V gene sequence: CDR1 LNHDA, CDR2 SQIVND (reference sequence). J was trimmed by 5 bases and V by 6 bases; bases with no gene match: 6.

This chain joins TRBV7-2 and TRBJ1-1, with 10 bases fitting TRBD1. The V and J ends lost 3 bases and 4 bases, in that order; junction bases with no gene match: 2. CDR1 SGHTA and CDR2 FQGNSA come from the germline V gene. The CDR3 is 14 residues long. In DNA, the CDR3 is TGTGCCAGCAGCTTCCGACAGGGGGCCACTGAAGCTTTCTTT. This codes for CASSFRQGATEAFF. The complete variable domain, with remaining parts taken from reference TRBV7-2 and TRBJ1-1, reads GAGVSQSPSNKVTEKGKDVELRCDPISGHTALYWYRQSLGQGLEFLIYFQGNSAPDKSGLPSDRFSAERTGGSVSTLTIQRTQQEDSAVYLCASSFRQGATEAFFGQGTRLTVV.

In this sample, this clone turned up a few times. This chain uses TRBV30 with TRBJ1-1; a possible D gene is TRBD1 (5 bases). Trimming stripped 5 bases from V and 2 bases from J, with 12 bases between. The CDR3 spans 13 residues. From germline, CDR1 is GTSNPN and CDR2 SVGIG (reference sequence). CDR3 protein: CAWLRDFNTEAFF. The CDR3 region has the DNA TGTGCCTGGCTTAGGGACTTTAACACTGAAGCTTTCTTT.

Concerning this clone itself: The same CDR3 also results from other DNA sequences found in this sample. J is TRBJ1-2 and V is TRBV14; the match to TRBD1 covers 8 bases. Trimming at V came to 6 bases and at J to 4 bases, leaving 7 bases not matched to a gene. Germline V gene lookup returns CDR1 SGHDN and CDR2 FVKESK. This CDR3 comprises 14 residues. CDR3 bases: TGTGCCAGCAGTCCCTGGGGACAGGCCTATGGCTACACCTTC. Protein product: CASSPWGQAYGYTF.

V is TRBV29-1 and J is TRBJ1-1; D not resolved. Germline-derived CDR1 and CDR2 are SQVTM and ANQGSEA. V lost 2 bases and J lost 11, with 21 bases in between. This CDR3 spans 14 amino acids. The CDR3 sequence: CSVEPLATPQPAFF. CDR3 DNA: TGCAGCGTTGAACCGCTCGCGACACCTCAGCCCGCTTTCTTT.

The chain carries TRBV5-1 and TRBJ1-4; no clear D. Germline lookup yields CDR1 SGHRS and CDR2 YFSETQ. The CDR3 runs to 15 residues. Trimming cost V 0 bases and J 4 bases, with 10 bases left between them. CDR3 sequence: CASSLGSDYNEKLFF. Here the CDR3 DNA reads TGCGCCAGCAGCTTGGGGTCGGACTATAATGAAAAACTGTTTTTT. The full variable domain, its missing parts supplied by reference TRBV5-1 and TRBJ1-4, is KAGVTQTPRYLIKTRGQQVTLSCSPISGHRSVSWYQQTPGQGLQFLFEYFSETQRNKGNFPGRFSGRQFSNSRSEMNVSTLELGDSALYLCASSLGSDYNEKLFFGSGTQLSVL.

V usage is TRBV27 and J usage is TRBJ1-1; no reliable D call. The CDR3 spans 13 residues. Germline-derived CDR1 and CDR2 are MNHEY and SMNVEV (reference sequence). V was shortened by 3 bases and J by 5 bases, with 10 bases between the two germline ends. In nucleotides, the CDR3 is TGTGCCAGCAGTTTGTCTCCGGGGACTGAAGCTTTCTTT. As protein: CASSLSPGTEAFF.

This clone was seen a single time. The J gene is TRBJ1-2, the V gene TRBV4-2; D is uncertain. The V gene lost 0 bases and the J gene lost 6 bases, with 14 bases spanning the gap. This CDR3 is built from 15 residues. Germline lookup yields CDR1 LGHNA and CDR2 YNFKEQ. CDR3 nucleotides: TGTGCCAGCAGCCAAGAAAGGGCGGAGAGGGATGGCTACACCTTC. Its protein product is CASSQERAERDGYTF.

The rearrangement uses TRBV20-1 and TRBJ1-1; possibly TRBD1 for D (5 bases). The V end was cut by 3 bases, the J end by 8 bases, with 19 bases between. In germline, CDR1 is DFQATT, CDR2 SNEGSKA (reference sequence). The CDR3 totals 14 residues. This chain's CDR3 is CSASPLPGVTEAFF. The CDR3 coding sequence is TGCAGTGCTAGTCCCTTACCGGGGGTAACAGAAGCTTTCTTT.

V usage is TRBV12-3 or TRBV12-4 and J usage is TRBJ1-5, with D unclear. V lost 6 bases and J 7 bases, leaving 13 bases between the germline ends. There are 13 residues in the CDR3. The CDR3 reads CASSHPGGQPQHF. In DNA, the CDR3 is TGTGCCAGCAGCCACCCGGGAGGGCAGCCCCAGCATTTT.

The rearrangement links TRBV12-5 to TRBJ1-2; weak D call: TRBD1 (5 bases). The CDR3 extends over 15 amino acids. V lost 2 bases and J 0 bases, leaving 10 bases between the germline ends. CDR1 is LGHNT and CDR2 is FRNRAP in the germline V gene. This CDR3 is CASGLPGNSNYGYTF. The CDR3 nucleotides are TGTGCTAGTGGTTTGCCAGGGAATTCTAACTATGGCTACACCTTC.

The chain has TRBV11-2 and TRBJ2-7, with D hard to call. The V gene's germline CDR1 is SGHAT and CDR2 FQNNGV. V shed 0 bases and J shed 1 base, with 13 bases lying between them. This CDR3 contains 16 residues. The CDR3 DNA sequence: TGTGCCAGCAGCTTAGAGTGGAATCCCGGGTCCTACGAGCAGTACTTC. As protein: CASSLEWNPGSYEQYF. Full variable domain (outside the CDR3, taken from reference TRBV11-2 and TRBJ2-7): EAGVAQSPRYKIIEKRQSVAFWCNPISGHATLYWYQQILGQGPKLLIQFQNNGVVDDSQLPKDRFSAERLKGVDSTLKIQPAKLEDSAVYLCASSLEWNPGSYEQYFGPGTRLTVT.

The chain links TRBV28 to TRBJ1-2; TRBD1 aligns across 10 bases. This CDR3 has 15 amino acids. Germline V gives CDR1 MDHEN, CDR2 SYDVKM. The ends lost 5 bases at V and 2 bases at J; junction bases unmatched: 5. The CDR3 nucleotides are TGTGCCAGCAGTCAGACAGGGGGCAAAAACTATGGCTACACCTTC. This gives the protein CASSQTGGKNYGYTF.

This chain joins TRBV9 and TRBJ1-4, with D hard to call. The V gene lost 0 bases and the J gene lost 8 bases, with 11 bases spanning the gap. Per the germline V gene, CDR1 is SGDLS and CDR2 is YYNGEE. This CDR3 has 14 residues. CDR3 sequence: CASSVVADFEKLFF. The CDR3 nucleotides are TGTGCCAGCAGCGTAGTAGCGGACTTCGAAAAACTGTTTTTT.

The rearrangement joins TRBV6-6 to TRBJ1-1; D unclear. This CDR3 is 12 amino acids long. CDR1 is MNHNY, CDR2 SVGAGI, per germline (reference sequence). Trimming removed 6 bases from V and 1 base from J, with 6 bases in between. The CDR3: CASRPENTEAFF. CDR3 coding DNA: TGTGCCAGCAGGCCAGAGAACACTGAAGCTTTCTTT.

This chain links TRBV2 with TRBJ2-1, with TRBD1 identical over 10 bases. CDR1 is SNHLY and CDR2 is FYNNEI in the germline V gene. CDR3 length: 14 residues. The V gene end was trimmed by 11 bases and the J gene end by 7 bases; junction bases not matched to a gene: 11. CDR3 nucleotide sequence: TGTGCCGCAGCAAGGGGGGACAGGGGAAATGAGCAGTTCTTC. It yields the protein CAAARGDRGNEQFF. Full variable domain (rest looked up from reference TRBV2 and TRBJ2-1): EPEVTQTPSHQVTQMGQEVILRCVPISNHLYFYWYRQILGQKVEFLVSFYNNEISEKSEIFDDQFSVERPDGSNFTLKIRSTKLEDSAMYFCAAARGDRGNEQFFGPGTRLTVL.

J is TRBJ2-1 and V is TRBV7-6; 12 nucleotides match TRBD2. V trimming: 2 bases; J trimming: 5 bases; junction bases outside the gene matches: 13. Germline CDR1 reads SGHVS; CDR2 reads FNYEAQ. The CDR3 extends over 19 amino acids. CDR3 in DNA: TGTGCCAGCAGCTTAAGGCACCAGACTCTAGCGGGGGGGGACAATGAGCAGTTCTTC. Translated: CASSLRHQTLAGGDNEQFF.

This sequence joins TRBV3-1 (or the pseudogene TRBV3-2) and TRBJ2-4; D may be TRBD1 (5 bases). The CDR3 is 18 residues long. Trimming stripped 4 bases from V and 0 bases from J, with 19 bases between. The germline gives CDR1 LGHDT, CDR2 YNNKEL (reference sequence). This chain's CDR3 is CASSPLVSTGLAKNIQYF. CDR3 DNA sequence: TGTGCCAGCAGCCCTCTCGTCAGTACAGGTCTAGCCAAAAACATTCAGTACTTC.